These T cell receptor beta chains were read from a single sample in a study of shared clonotypes between healthy human individuals. Method: immunoSEQ multiplex PCR; TCRdb's copy keeps in-frame clones and lacks some. The sample includes about 960,000 clones, approximately 80% of them seen just once. Sequenced material: memory CD4+ T cells sorted from blood. Receptors originate from a man aged 18 to 35 in good health. Each CDR3 is given with its conserved first and last residue. D genes are given only for firm matches. Only part of the rows carry a size: once, few, many, or a class if the clone is expanded.

d_gene	v_gene	abundance	j_gene	CDR3aa	CDR3nt
NA	TRBV20-1	NA	TRBJ2-3	CSALRAQTQYF	TGCAGTGCTCTAAGAGCTCAAACGCAGTATTTT
NA	TRBV30	few	TRBJ2-7	CAWSAAYEQYF	TGTGCCTGGAGTGCTGCCTACGAGCAGTACTTC
TRBD2	TRBV7-2	NA	TRBJ2-3	CASSIAGVGTDTQYF	TGTGCCAGCAGCATAGCGGGAGTTGGGACAGATACGCAGTATTTT
TRBD2	TRBV6-5	NA	TRBJ2-6	CASSREGSGANVLTF	TGTGCCAGCAGCCGGGAGGGCTCTGGGGCCAACGTCCTGACTTTC
NA	TRBV18	NA	TRBJ2-7	CASSPGVAYEQYF	TGTGCCAGCTCACCAGGGGTAGCCTACGAGCAGTACTTC
NA	TRBV30	NA	TRBJ1-1	CAWRPFPANTEAFF	TGTGCCTGGAGGCCCTTCCCGGCGAACACTGAAGCTTTCTTT
TRBD2	TRBV6-1	NA	TRBJ2-5	CASSWGRAGETQYF	TGTGCCAGCAGTTGGGGGAGGGCTGGGGAGACCCAGTACTTC
TRBD1	TRBV28	NA	TRBJ1-5	CASSGTAYYSNQPQHF	TGTGCCAGCAGTGGGACAGCCTATTATAGCAATCAGCCCCAGCATTTT
NA	TRBV10-3	NA	TRBJ1-1	CAISDGKGTEAFF	TGTGCCATCAGTGACGGGAAGGGGACTGAAGCTTTCTTT
NA	TRBV28	NA	TRBJ1-5	CASSPSSSNQPQHF	TGTGCCAGCAGCCCGTCTTCCAGCAATCAGCCCCAGCATTTT
NA	TRBV30	once	TRBJ2-3	CAWTGLTDTQYF	TGTGCCTGGACGGGCTTAACAGATACGCAGTATTTT
NA	TRBV9	NA	TRBJ2-2	CASSVRFETGELFF	TGTGCCAGCAGCGTCCGTTTCGAGACCGGGGAGCTGTTTTTT
NA	TRBV28	NA	TRBJ1-6	CASSLESSPSSYNSPLHF	TGTGCCAGCAGCCTGGAGTCGAGCCCCAGCTCCTATAATTCACCCCTCCACTTT
TRBD1	TRBV4-1	NA	TRBJ1-5	CASSQDQGGNQPQHF	TGCGCCAGCAGCCAAGACCAGGGGGGAAATCAGCCCCAGCATTTT
NA	TRBV18	once	TRBJ1-5	CASSPGGDQPQHF	TGTGCCAGCTCACCGGGGGGAGATCAGCCCCAGCATTTT
TRBD2	TRBV7-9	NA	TRBJ2-1	CASSYTSGPSYNEQFF	TGTGCCAGCAGCTACACTAGCGGTCCATCCTACAATGAGCAGTTCTTC
NA	TRBV4-3	NA	TRBJ1-2	CASSPLRDGPYGYTF	TGCGCCAGCAGCCCACTCCGGGACGGTCCCTATGGCTACACCTTC
TRBD1	TRBV5-4	many	TRBJ2-5	CASSLLDRVQETQYF	TGTGCCAGCAGTCTACTAGACAGGGTACAAGAGACCCAGTACTTC
NA	TRBV19	NA	TRBJ2-7	CASSQGYEQYF	TGTGCCAGTAGCCAGGGGTACGAGCAGTACTTC
NA	TRBV25-1	once	TRBJ2-2	CASSRTVGTGELFF	TGTGCCAGCAGCAGAACTGTAGGCACCGGGGAGCTGTTTTTT
NA	TRBV5-4	NA	TRBJ1-4	CASSLMGATNEKLFF	TGTGCCAGCAGCTTGATGGGCGCAACTAATGAAAAACTGTTTTTT
TRBD2	TRBV7-2	NA	TRBJ2-7	CASSLRVGSGTYEQYF	TGTGCCAGCAGCTTGAGGGTGGGTAGCGGGACCTACGAGCAGTACTTC
TRBD1	TRBV6-1	NA	TRBJ2-2	CAVDRDPGELFF	TGTGCCGTAGACAGGGATCCCGGGGAGCTGTTTTTT
NA	TRBV4-1	NA	TRBJ2-7	CASSQAGRGRYEQYF	TGCGCCAGCAGCCAGGCCGGCAGGGGTAGGTACGAGCAGTACTTC
NA	TRBV27	NA	TRBJ1-1	CASSSHGQQNTEAFF	TGTGCCAGCAGTTCCCACGGACAGCAGAACACTGAAGCTTTCTTT
NA	TRBV9	once	TRBJ2-5	CASSVGGTQETQYF	TGTGCCAGCAGCGTGGGGGGAACCCAAGAGACCCAGTACTTC
NA	TRBV5-4	NA	TRBJ1-1	CASSLTRDRNTEAFF	TGTGCCAGCAGCTTGACACGAGACAGGAACACTGAAGCTTTCTTT
NA	TRBV27	NA	TRBJ2-3	CASNSGMGTDTQYF	TGTGCCAGCAATTCAGGGATGGGCACAGATACGCAGTATTTT
NA	TRBV6-1	NA	TRBJ2-7	CASRSDLRAYEQYF	TGTGCCAGCAGGTCGGATCTCCGGGCCTACGAGCAGTACTTC
NA	TRBV5-8	NA	TRBJ2-7	CASSFPGFYEQYF	TGTGCCAGCAGCTTTCCGGGATTCTACGAGCAGTACTTC
NA	TRBV19	NA	TRBJ2-3	CASSMVLGFDTQYF	TGTGCCAGTAGTATGGTCTTGGGGTTTGATACGCAGTATTTT
TRBD2	TRBV9	NA	TRBJ2-5	CASSVSSGSETQYF	TGTGCCAGCAGCGTTTCCAGCGGGAGTGAGACCCAGTACTTC
NA	TRBV2	NA	TRBJ2-7	CASSLGGPGYEQYF	TGTGCCAGCAGCTTGGGAGGCCCTGGGTACGAGCAGTACTTC
NA	TRBV2	NA	TRBJ1-2	CASTLPGTSGYTF	TGTGCCAGCACCCTCCCCGGGACGAGCGGCTACACCTTC
TRBD2	TRBV5-1	NA	TRBJ2-7	CASSTGTSGYEQYF	TGCGCCAGCAGCACCGGGACTAGCGGCTACGAGCAGTACTTC
NA	TRBV9	once	TRBJ2-2	CASSVGVGELFF	TGTGCCAGCAGCGTAGGAGTGGGGGAGCTGTTTTTT
TRBD1	TRBV6-5	NA	TRBJ2-2	CASSSGQGDTGELFF	TGTGCCAGCAGTTCCGGACAGGGGGACACCGGGGAGCTGTTTTTT
NA	TRBV5-1	NA	TRBJ1-1	CASSPFTVNTEAFF	TGCGCCAGCAGCCCATTTACGGTGAACACTGAAGCTTTCTTT
NA	TRBV30	many	TRBJ1-1	CAWSVRGDEAFF	TGTGCCTGGAGTGTACGGGGTGACGAAGCTTTCTTT
NA	TRBV21-1	NA	TRBJ2-1	CASSIRWGLARQDEQFF	TGTGCCAGCAGCATTAGGTGGGGACTAGCGAGGCAGGATGAGCAGTTCTTC
NA	TRBV9	few	TRBJ1-1	CASSGTGRGEAFF	TGTGCCAGCAGTGGTACAGGGAGGGGTGAAGCTTTCTTT
NA	TRBV6-1	NA	TRBJ2-7	CASSRLEGEQYF	TGTGCCAGCAGCAGACTCGAGGGAGAGCAGTACTTC
NA	TRBV29-1	NA	TRBJ2-2	CSAEGRRGYGELFF	TGCAGCGCCGAAGGGCGGAGGGGTTACGGGGAGCTGTTTTTT
NA	TRBV30	NA	TRBJ1-2	CAWGGQPFYGYTF	TGTGCCTGGGGAGGACAGCCCTTTTATGGCTACACCTTC
NA	TRBV6-1	NA	TRBJ1-5	CASIPGYSNQPQHF	TGTGCCAGCATCCCGGGGTATAGCAATCAGCCCCAGCATTTT
TRBD1	TRBV18	NA	TRBJ2-3	CASSTTDRVTDTQYF	TGTGCCAGCTCAACTACCGACAGGGTCACAGATACGCAGTATTTT
NA	TRBV7-9	NA	TRBJ2-1	CASSLGSGVRRYNEQFF	TGTGCCAGCAGCTTAGGTAGTGGGGTGAGACGCTACAATGAGCAGTTCTTC
NA	TRBV6-5	few	TRBJ2-7	CASSSSTGAYEQYF	TGTGCCAGCAGTTCCTCAACCGGAGCCTACGAGCAGTACTTC
NA	TRBV13	few	TRBJ1-1	CASRTTVNTEAFF	TGTGCCAGCAGGACCACGGTGAACACTGAAGCTTTCTTT
TRBD2	TRBV7-6	NA	TRBJ2-1	CASSPGTSGYGEQFF	TGTGCCAGCAGCCCCGGGACTAGCGGTTACGGTGAGCAGTTCTTC
TRBD2	TRBV6-1	NA	TRBJ2-2	CAGMRGGVNTGELFF	TGTGCCGGAATGAGGGGAGGGGTGAACACCGGGGAGCTGTTTTTT
TRBD2	TRBV30	once	TRBJ2-3	CAWSGAGAQNTDTQYF	TGTGCCTGGAGTGGAGCGGGAGCCCAGAACACAGATACGCAGTATTTT
NA	TRBV7-2	NA	TRBJ2-5	CASSLSRFGETQYF	TGTGCCAGCAGCTTATCAAGGTTCGGGGAGACCCAGTACTTC
NA	TRBV7-9	NA	TRBJ1-1	CASSSGAGAFF	TGTGCCAGCAGCTCGGGCGCGGGGGCTTTCTTT
NA	TRBV7-8	many	TRBJ2-1	CASSPVEASPVF	TGTGCCAGCAGCCCCGTGGAAGCGTCCCCGGTCTTC